This passage covers 29 T cell receptor beta chains from one sample sequenced in a study of regulatory T cells in long-lasting Graves disease. HTBI primers from iRepertoire and Arm-PCR of CDR3 regions yielded the TCR beta libraries. MiXCR, run by TCRdb on the multiplex PCR reads, gives a single entry per CDR3 protein. The sample lists 300,000 or so distinct CDR3 sequences, 15% to 20% occurring once. Noted time point: persistent/refractory GD, antithyroid drugs over 5 years with positive TRAb. RNA extracted from PBMCs served as the sequencing template. Source: peripheral blood mononuclear cells (PBMCs), taken when the disease was refractory, from a patient treated with antithyroid drugs. These receptors were obtained from a female donor with Graves disease.

In this sample, this clonotype turned up many times. J is TRBJ2-7 and V is TRBV6-2 or TRBV6-3; D is possibly TRBD2 (5 bases). Germline loops: CDR1 MNHEY, CDR2 SVGEGT. The CDR3 is 14 residues long. V shed 7 bases and J shed 7 bases, with 20 bases lying between them. The CDR3 loop reads CASIPTTPPGEQYF. The CDR3 DNA sequence: TGTGCCAGCATTCCGACTACCCCGCCGGGGGAGCAGTACTTC.

This clonotype was found many times. The rearrangement joins TRBV15 to TRBJ2-7; 10 nucleotides agree with TRBD1. J lost 6 bases, V lost 4 bases, and 9 bases had no gene match. Germline CDR1 and CDR2: LNHNV and YYDKDF (reference sequence). This CDR3 comprises 15 residues. The DNA for the CDR3 is TGTGCCACCAGCACACCACCGGGACAGGGGTTCGAGCAGTACTTC. Residues: CATSTPPGQGFEQYF.

This clonotype was counted a few times. The chain carries TRBV11-3 and TRBJ2-7, with 11 bases lining up with TRBD2. The germline V gene has CDR1 SGHNT and CDR2 YENEEA. V was clipped by 5 bases and J by 6 bases; unmatched bases: 6. This CDR3 is 14 amino acids long. CDR3 sequence reads: CASSATSGGGEQYF. The CDR3 DNA reads as TGTGCCAGCAGCGCTACTAGCGGGGGTGGCGAGCAGTACTTC.

In the case of this clonotype: Since a much larger clone is just one base distant, this may be a read error. The chain uses TRBV10-3 and TRBJ2-5, with D unresolved. This CDR3 contains 12 residues. The V and J ends lost 4 bases and 5 bases respectively, with 8 bases between them. Germline V gene data show CDR1 as ENHRY and CDR2 as SYGVKD. The chain's CDR3 is CAISGWDETQYF. CDR3 bases: TGTGCCATCAGTGGTTGGGATGAGACCCAGTACTTC.

The chain employs TRBV7-2 and TRBJ2-7, with D perhaps matching TRBD1 (5 bases). The ends were cut back, 4 bases at V and 3 bases at J, with 19 bases in the middle. CDR3 size: 16 residues. Germline V CDR1 and CDR2: SGHTA, FQGNSA. The CDR3 sequence is CASSSPPWVGVYEQYF. The CDR3 coding sequence is TGTGCCAGCAGCTCACCCCCATGGGTAGGGGTCTACGAGCAGTACTTC.

This clonotype was detected ten times or more. The chain uses TRBV3-1 and TRBJ2-7; D possibly corresponds to TRBD1 (5 bases). In germline, CDR1 is LGHDT, CDR2 YNNKEL (reference sequence). The CDR3 is 15 amino acids. Trimming removed 0 bases from V and 0 bases from J, with 9 bases in between. The CDR3 DNA reads TGTGCCAGCAGCCAAGAAGGCAGGGTCTCCTACGAGCAGTACTTC. Amino acid sequence: CASSQEGRVSYEQYF.

V is TRBV12-3 or TRBV12-4 and J is TRBJ1-1; possible D gene TRBD1, 6 bases. The CDR3 is 15 residues long. Deletions cut 5 bases from V and 3 bases from J, with 16 bases between. The CDR3 reads CASSGTTLGDTEAFF. CDR3 bases: TGTGCCAGCAGTGGGACAACCCTAGGAGACACTGAAGCTTTCTTT.

This clonotype was detected only a few times. This chain uses TRBV15 with TRBJ1-5; D call uncertain. Germline values: CDR1 LNHNV, CDR2 YYDKDF (reference sequence). V lost 0 bases and J lost 0, with 9 bases in between. The CDR3 loop spans 16 amino acids. In nucleotides, the CDR3 is TGTGCCACCAGCAGAGATAGAACCCGTAGCAATCAGCCCCAGCATTTT. Amino acid sequence: CATSRDRTRSNQPQHF.

Regarding this clonotype: With a much larger clone just one base away, this may be a read error. The CDR3 does not end in the conserved phenylalanine or tryptophan, so this is likely a read error. The chain uses TRBV5-1 and TRBJ2-7, with D hard to call. CDR3 length: 15 amino acids. The germline V gene has CDR1 SGHRS and CDR2 YFSETQ. Between the trimmed V and J ends, which lost 0 bases and 3 bases, there was a span of 13 bases. The CDR3 nucleotides are TGCGCCAGCAGCTTGGCCTCTGGCATATACTACGAGCAGTACCTC. Translated, it gives CASSLASGIYYEQYL.

The V gene is TRBV7-9, the J gene TRBJ1-4; no definite D call. CDR3 length: 14 residues. CDR1 and CDR2 from the germline V gene are SEHNR and FQNEAQ (reference sequence). Trimming took off 4 bases at V and 8 bases at J, with 14 bases between the two ends. The DNA for the CDR3 is TGTGCCAGCAGCTCCCGGAACAGTCCCGAAAAACTGTTTTTT. Translation: CASSSRNSPEKLFF. The complete variable domain, with remaining parts taken from reference TRBV7-9 and TRBJ1-4, reads DTGVSQNPRHKITKRGQNVTFRCDPISEHNRLYWYRQTLGQGPEFLTYFQNEAQLEKSRLLSDRFSAERPKGSFSTLEIQRTEQGDSAMYLCASSSRNSPEKLFFGSGTQLSVL.

This clonotype was recorded many times. The chain recombines TRBV7-2 with TRBJ1-4; TRBD1 is a possible D gene (5 bases). The CDR3 extends over 13 amino acids. V was pared by 3 bases and J by 7 bases, with 9 bases between. Germline CDR1 reads SGHTA; CDR2 reads FQGNSA. CDR3 loop: CASSLGRLEKLFF. For the CDR3, the DNA is TGTGCCAGCAGCTTGGGACGGCTTGAAAAACTGTTTTTT.

The chain is built from TRBV7-2 and TRBJ2-3, with D unresolved. The CDR3 length is 14 residues. The germline V gene has CDR1 SGHTA and CDR2 FQGNSA. V shed 1 base and J shed 5 bases, with 10 bases lying between them. CDR3 bases: TGTGCCAGCAGCTTAGAACGGGTGGGAGATACGCAGTATTTT. This gives the protein CASSLERVGDTQYF.

The V call is TRBV19, the J call TRBJ1-2; D is uncertain. The CDR3 extends over 14 amino acids. Germline-derived CDR1 and CDR2 are LNHDA and SQIVND (reference sequence). V lost 0 bases to trimming and J lost 8 bases, with 13 bases between them. CDR3 amino acids: CASSIDRVGRGYTF. CDR3 bases: TGTGCCAGTAGTATAGATCGTGTGGGCCGGGGCTACACCTTC.

This clonotype has a handful of counts. The chain joins TRBV7-9 to TRBJ1-2, with D possibly being TRBD1 (6 bases). Trimming pared 5 bases from V and 3 bases from J, leaving 16 bases between. The CDR3 sequence is 15 residues long. CDR1 is SEHNR, CDR2 FQNEAQ, per germline (reference sequence). The CDR3 sequence: CASSLHRVKDYGYTF. The CDR3 nucleotides are TGTGCCAGCAGCCTACACAGGGTGAAGGACTATGGCTACACCTTC.

This clonotype was seen more than once but under ten times. V and J are TRBV6-2 or TRBV6-3 and TRBJ2-7; D may be TRBD2 (5 bases). Trimming shortened V by 6 bases and J by 5 bases, and 11 bases separated the two germline ends. From germline, CDR1 is MNHEY and CDR2 SVGEGT. CDR3 length equals 12 residues. CDR3 sequence reads: CASREVKNEQYF. The CDR3 coding sequence is TGTGCCAGCAGGGAGGTAAAGAACGAGCAGTACTTC.

This chain uses TRBV2 with TRBJ1-1; no clear D. Per germline, CDR1 SNHLY and CDR2 FYNNEI. The germline V and J ends were trimmed by 4 bases and 3 bases, with 9 bases remaining between them. The CDR3 sequence is 13 residues long. CDR3 DNA sequence: TGTGCCAGCAGTGTTTTGGAGGACACTGAAGCTTTCTTT. It codes for CASSVLEDTEAFF.

On this clonotype: A single base separates this from a much larger clone, so it may be a read error. The chain uses TRBV12-3 or TRBV12-4 and TRBJ2-7; weak D call: TRBD2 (5 bases). The CDR3 has 14 residues. The CDR3 loop is CASSLRGGPYGQYF. The CDR3 DNA reads TGTGCCAGCAGTTTACGGGGTGGCCCCTACGGGCAGTACTTC.

This clonotype was observed at least ten times. The chain is built from TRBV6-2 or TRBV6-3 and TRBJ1-5, with unresolved D. The CDR3 consists of 16 residues. CDR1 is MNHEY, CDR2 SVGEGT, per germline. V dropped 2 bases and J dropped 4 bases, with 15 bases sitting between them. CDR3 in DNA: TGTGCCAGCAGTTACGGAGTCTGGCAGCATAATCAGCCCCAGCATTTT. Translation: CASSYGVWQHNQPQHF.

This chain joins TRBV28 and TRBJ1-2; a weak D match, TRBD1 (5 bases). From germline, CDR1 is MDHEN and CDR2 SYDVKM. The V end was cut by 3 bases, the J end by 4 bases, with 12 bases between. The CDR3 is made up of 14 amino acids. The CDR3 bases are TGTGCCAGCAGTTTGGGCGGGACGACCTATGGCTACACCTTC. It yields the protein CASSLGGTTYGYTF.

In its sample, this clonotype was seen many times. The chain has TRBV6-1 and TRBJ2-7; 7 bases are shared with TRBD1. V lost 5 bases to trimming and J lost 3 bases; unmatched junction nucleotides: 4. This CDR3 contains 13 residues. Germline lookup yields CDR1 MNHNS and CDR2 SASEGT. CDR3 in DNA: TGTGCCAGCAGTACTGGGACAGTCTACGAGCAGTACTTC. This encodes CASSTGTVYEQYF.

This clonotype has a count of ten or more. The chain recombines TRBV28 with TRBJ2-2, with 9 bases aligning to TRBD1. The CDR3 covers 16 residues. Unmatched junction bases numbered 4, after V lost 1 base and J lost 4 bases. Germline CDR1 reads MDHEN; CDR2 reads SYDVKM. CDR3 nucleotide sequence: TGTGCCAGCAGTTTATCCGGGACAGGGCGCACCGGGGAGCTGTTTTTT. Its protein is CASSLSGTGRTGELFF.

This clonotype was detected many times. V usage is TRBV28 and J usage is TRBJ2-7; tentatively, D is TRBD1 (5 bases). The germline V gene has CDR1 MDHEN and CDR2 SYDVKM. This CDR3 has 13 residues. V lost 7 bases, J lost 2 bases, and 12 bases lay in between. Here the CDR3 DNA reads TGTGCCAGCATGGCCAGGGTTACCTACGAGCAGTACTTC. It codes for CASMARVTYEQYF.

This clonotype was counted many times. This sequence joins TRBV3-1 and TRBJ2-6; D gene unclear. The CDR3 spans 16 residues. Trimming removed 0 bases from V and 1 base from J, with 7 bases in between. CDR1 and CDR2 (germline): LGHDT, YNNKEL (reference sequence). In DNA, the CDR3 is TGTGCCAGCAGCCAAGAGGTTTTGTCTGGGGCCAACGTCCTGACTTTC. This codes for CASSQEVLSGANVLTF.

This clonotype was detected many times. The chain is built from TRBV2 and TRBJ1-1; D gene uncertain. Germline V lookup: CDR1 SNHLY, CDR2 FYNNEI. The CDR3 sequence is 15 residues long. Trimming cost V 5 bases and J 6 bases, with 19 bases left between them. The CDR3 DNA reads TGTGCCAGCAGTCGGGCCGGTGCGGTGTGGGCTGAAGCTTTCTTT. Protein: CASSRAGAVWAEAFF.

At least ten counts were recorded for this clonotype. The chain is built from TRBV7-2 and TRBJ2-5, with 7 bases that match TRBD2. With V trimmed by 2 bases and J by 7 bases, 10 bases remained unmatched. The CDR3 length is 15 residues. Germline CDR1 SGHTA, CDR2 FQGNSA. This CDR3 is CASSLYVAGGMTQYF. CDR3 nucleotides: TGTGCCAGCAGCTTATACGTGGCCGGGGGGATGACCCAGTACTTC.

This clonotype showed up many times. The gene calls are TRBV2 and TRBJ1-1; D might be TRBD1 (6 bases). Germline CDR1 is SNHLY and CDR2 is FYNNEI. V was shortened by 5 bases and J by 5 bases, with 9 bases between the two germline ends. The CDR3 sequence is 12 residues long. CDR3 DNA sequence: TGTGCCAGCAGTACAGGGTTTACTGAAGCTTTCTTT. Amino acid sequence: CASSTGFTEAFF.

This chain connects TRBV30 to TRBJ1-5; D may be TRBD1 (6 bases). This CDR3 comprises 15 residues. Per the germline V gene, CDR1 is GTSNPN and CDR2 is SVGIG (reference sequence). V dropped 2 bases and J dropped 3 bases, with 14 bases sitting between them. The CDR3 region is CAWSRGGGVNQPQHF. CDR3 bases: TGTGCCTGGAGTAGAGGGGGGGGCGTCAATCAGCCCCAGCATTTT.

The rearrangement uses TRBV18 and TRBJ2-1, with 13 bases aligning to TRBD2. CDR3 length: 16 residues. The germline V gene has CDR1 KGHSH and CDR2 LQKENI. V was pared by 0 bases and J by 8 bases, with 4 bases of the junction left unmatched. The CDR3 loop is CASSPPTSGRIDEQFF. CDR3 nucleotides: TGTGCCAGCTCACCACCGACTAGCGGGAGGATCGATGAGCAGTTCTTC. The full variable domain, its missing parts supplied by reference TRBV18 and TRBJ2-1, is NAGVMQNPRHLVRRRGQEARLRCSPMKGHSHVYWYRQLPEEGLKFMVYLQKENIIDESGMPKERFSAEFPKEGPSILRIQQVVRGDSAAYFCASSPPTSGRIDEQFFGPGTRLTVL.

The rearrangement joins TRBV6-1 to TRBJ1-2; possibly TRBD1 for D (6 bases). Deletions cut 2 bases from V and 2 bases from J, with 15 bases between. Germline loops: CDR1 MNHNS, CDR2 SASEGT. This CDR3 spans 16 amino acids. CDR3 protein: CASSEYPGQENYGYTF. CDR3 DNA sequence: TGTGCCAGCAGTGAATACCCGGGACAAGAGAACTATGGCTACACCTTC.